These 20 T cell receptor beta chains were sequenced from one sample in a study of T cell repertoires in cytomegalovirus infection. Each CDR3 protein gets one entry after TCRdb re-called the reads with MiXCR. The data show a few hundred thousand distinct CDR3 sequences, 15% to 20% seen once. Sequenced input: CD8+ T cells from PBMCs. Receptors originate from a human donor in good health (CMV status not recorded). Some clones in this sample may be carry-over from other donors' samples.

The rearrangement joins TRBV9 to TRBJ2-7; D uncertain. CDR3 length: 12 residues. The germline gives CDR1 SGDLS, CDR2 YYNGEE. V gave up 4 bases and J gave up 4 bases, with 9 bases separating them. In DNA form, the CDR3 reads TGTGCCAGCAGCTCGAACGCTTACGAGCAGTACTTC. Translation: CASSSNAYEQYF.

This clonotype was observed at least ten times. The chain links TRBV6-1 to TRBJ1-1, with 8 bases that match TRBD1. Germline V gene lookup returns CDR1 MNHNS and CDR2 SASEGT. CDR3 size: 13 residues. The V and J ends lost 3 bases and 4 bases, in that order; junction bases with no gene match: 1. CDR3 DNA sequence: TGTGCCAGCAGTGAGGACAGGGTCACTGAAGCTTTCTTT. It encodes CASSEDRVTEAFF.

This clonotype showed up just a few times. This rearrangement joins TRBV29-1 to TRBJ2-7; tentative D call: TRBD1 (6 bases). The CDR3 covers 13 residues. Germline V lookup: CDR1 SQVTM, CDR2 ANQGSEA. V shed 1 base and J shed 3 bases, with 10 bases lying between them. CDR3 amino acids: CSVEAEQGYEQYF. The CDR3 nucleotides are TGCAGCGTTGAAGCGGAACAGGGCTACGAGCAGTACTTC.

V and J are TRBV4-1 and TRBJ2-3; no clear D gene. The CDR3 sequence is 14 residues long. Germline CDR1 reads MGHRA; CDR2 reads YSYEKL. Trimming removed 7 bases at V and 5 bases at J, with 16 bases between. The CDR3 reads CASTLKLNGDTQYF. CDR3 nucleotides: TGCGCCAGCACCCTCAAGTTAAATGGAGATACGCAGTATTTT.

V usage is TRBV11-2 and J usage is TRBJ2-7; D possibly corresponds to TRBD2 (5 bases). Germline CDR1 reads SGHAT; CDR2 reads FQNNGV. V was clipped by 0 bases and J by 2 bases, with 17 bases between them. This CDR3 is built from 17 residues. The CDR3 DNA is TGTGCCAGCAGCTTAGATCTCACTAGGATCATTCCCTACGAGCAGTACTTC. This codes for CASSLDLTRIIPYEQYF.

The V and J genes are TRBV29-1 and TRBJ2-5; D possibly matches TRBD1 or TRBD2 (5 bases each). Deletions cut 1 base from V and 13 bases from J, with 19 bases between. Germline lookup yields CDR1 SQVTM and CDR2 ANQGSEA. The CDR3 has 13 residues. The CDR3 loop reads CSVEGRDDIPPYF. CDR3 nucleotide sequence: TGCAGCGTTGAAGGCCGGGACGACATCCCCCCGTACTTC.

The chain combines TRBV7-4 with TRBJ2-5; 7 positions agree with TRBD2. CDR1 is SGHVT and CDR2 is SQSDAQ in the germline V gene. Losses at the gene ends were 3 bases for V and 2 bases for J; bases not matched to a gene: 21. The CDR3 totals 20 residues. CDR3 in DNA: TGTGCCAGCAGCTTTCCAACTGTGCCCGCCAGACGGGGAGGGCAAGAGACCCAGTACTTC. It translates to CASSFPTVPARRGGQETQYF.

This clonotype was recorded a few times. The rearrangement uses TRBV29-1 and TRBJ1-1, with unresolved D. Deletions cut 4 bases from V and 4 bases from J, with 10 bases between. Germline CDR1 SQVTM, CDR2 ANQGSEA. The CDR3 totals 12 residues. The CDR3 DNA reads TGCAGCGTTGTCGCGGACGCCACTGAAGCTTTCTTT. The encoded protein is CSVVADATEAFF. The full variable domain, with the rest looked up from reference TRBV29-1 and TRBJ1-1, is SAVISQKPSRDICQRGTSLTIQCQVDSQVTMMFWYRQQPGQSLTLIATANQGSEATYESGFVIDKFPISRPNLTFSTLTVSNMSPEDSSIYLCSVVADATEAFFGQGTRLTVV.

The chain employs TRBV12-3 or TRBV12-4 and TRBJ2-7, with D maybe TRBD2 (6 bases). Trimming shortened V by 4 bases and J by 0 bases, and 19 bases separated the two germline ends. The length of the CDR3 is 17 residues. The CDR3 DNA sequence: TGTGCCAGCAGTTACCCCGCCCGGGACTCCCCCTCCTACGAGCAGTACTTC. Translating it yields CASSYPARDSPSYEQYF.

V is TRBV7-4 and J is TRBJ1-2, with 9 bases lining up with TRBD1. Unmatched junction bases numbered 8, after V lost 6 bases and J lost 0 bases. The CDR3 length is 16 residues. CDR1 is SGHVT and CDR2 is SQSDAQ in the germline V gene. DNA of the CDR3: TGTGCCAGCAGGGGGGACAGGGAACGGTCTAACTATGGCTACACCTTC. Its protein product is CASRGDRERSNYGYTF. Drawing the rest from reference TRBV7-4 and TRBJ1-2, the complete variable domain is GAGVSQSPRYKVAKRGRDVALRCDSISGHVTLYWYRQTLGQGSEVLTYSQSDAQRDKSGRPSGRFSAERPERSVSTLKIQRTEQGDSAVYLCASRGDRERSNYGYTFGSGTRLTVV.

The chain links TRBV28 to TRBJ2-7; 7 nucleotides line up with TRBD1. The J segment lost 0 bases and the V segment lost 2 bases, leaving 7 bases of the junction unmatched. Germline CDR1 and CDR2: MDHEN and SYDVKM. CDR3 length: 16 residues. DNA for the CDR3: TGTGCCAGCAGTTTAACCGACAGGGATCCCTCCTACGAGCAGTACTTC. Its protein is CASSLTDRDPSYEQYF.

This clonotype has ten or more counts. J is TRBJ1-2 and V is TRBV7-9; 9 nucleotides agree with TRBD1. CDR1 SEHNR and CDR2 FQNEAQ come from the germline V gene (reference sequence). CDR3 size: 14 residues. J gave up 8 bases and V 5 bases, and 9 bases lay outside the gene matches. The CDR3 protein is CASSPGQGSGGYTF. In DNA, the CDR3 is TGTGCCAGCAGCCCGGGACAGGGCTCGGGGGGCTACACCTTC.

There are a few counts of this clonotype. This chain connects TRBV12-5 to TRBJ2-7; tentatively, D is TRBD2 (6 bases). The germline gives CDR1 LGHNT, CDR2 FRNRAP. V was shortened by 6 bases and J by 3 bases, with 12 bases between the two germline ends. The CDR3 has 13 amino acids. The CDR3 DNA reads TGTGCTAGTGGCCCCACGGGGGTCTACGAGCAGTACTTC. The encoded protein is CASGPTGVYEQYF.

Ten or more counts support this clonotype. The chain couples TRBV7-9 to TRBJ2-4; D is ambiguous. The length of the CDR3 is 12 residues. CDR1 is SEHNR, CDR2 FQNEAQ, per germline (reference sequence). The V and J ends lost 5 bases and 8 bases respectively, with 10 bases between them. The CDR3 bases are TGTGCCAGCAGCCCTAACGTGGACATTCAGTACTTC. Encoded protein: CASSPNVDIQYF.

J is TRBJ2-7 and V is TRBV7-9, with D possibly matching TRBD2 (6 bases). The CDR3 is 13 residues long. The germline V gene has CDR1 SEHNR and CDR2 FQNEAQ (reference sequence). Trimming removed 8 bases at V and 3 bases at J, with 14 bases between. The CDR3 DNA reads TGTGCCAGCTGTGGGACGGGGGACTACGAGCAGTACTTC. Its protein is CASCGTGDYEQYF.

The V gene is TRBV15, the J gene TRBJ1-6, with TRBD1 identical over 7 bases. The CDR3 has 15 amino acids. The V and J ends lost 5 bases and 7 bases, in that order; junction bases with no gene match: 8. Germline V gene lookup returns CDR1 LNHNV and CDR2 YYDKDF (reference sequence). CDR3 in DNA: TGTGCCACCAGCGAAAGGACAGGAGCGAATTCACCCCTCCACTTT. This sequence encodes CATSERTGANSPLHF.

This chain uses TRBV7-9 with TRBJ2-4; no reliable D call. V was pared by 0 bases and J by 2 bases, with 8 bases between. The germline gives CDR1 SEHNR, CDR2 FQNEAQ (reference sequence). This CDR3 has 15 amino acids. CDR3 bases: TGTGCCAGCAGCTTAGCTGCGGACCCCAAAAACATTCAGTACTTC. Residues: CASSLAADPKNIQYF.

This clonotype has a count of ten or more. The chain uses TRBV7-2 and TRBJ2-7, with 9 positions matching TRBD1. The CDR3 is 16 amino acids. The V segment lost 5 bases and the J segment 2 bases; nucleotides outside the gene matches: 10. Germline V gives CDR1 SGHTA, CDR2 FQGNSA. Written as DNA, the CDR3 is TGTGCCAGCAGCCATACCTCCGGGACAGGGACCTACGAGCAGTACTTC. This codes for CASSHTSGTGTYEQYF.

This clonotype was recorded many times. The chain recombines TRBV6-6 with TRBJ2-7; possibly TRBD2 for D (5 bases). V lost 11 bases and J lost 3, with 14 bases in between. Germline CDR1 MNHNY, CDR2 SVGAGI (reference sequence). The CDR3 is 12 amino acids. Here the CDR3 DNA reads TGTGCCGCGGCGGGCGGTCTCTACGAGCAGTACTTC. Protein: CAAAGGLYEQYF.

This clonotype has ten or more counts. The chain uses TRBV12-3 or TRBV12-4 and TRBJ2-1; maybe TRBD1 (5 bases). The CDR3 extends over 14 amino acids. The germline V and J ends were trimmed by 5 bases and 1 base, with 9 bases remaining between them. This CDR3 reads CASSRAGSYNEQFF. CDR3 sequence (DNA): TGTGCCAGCAGTAGGGCAGGGTCCTACAATGAGCAGTTCTTC.